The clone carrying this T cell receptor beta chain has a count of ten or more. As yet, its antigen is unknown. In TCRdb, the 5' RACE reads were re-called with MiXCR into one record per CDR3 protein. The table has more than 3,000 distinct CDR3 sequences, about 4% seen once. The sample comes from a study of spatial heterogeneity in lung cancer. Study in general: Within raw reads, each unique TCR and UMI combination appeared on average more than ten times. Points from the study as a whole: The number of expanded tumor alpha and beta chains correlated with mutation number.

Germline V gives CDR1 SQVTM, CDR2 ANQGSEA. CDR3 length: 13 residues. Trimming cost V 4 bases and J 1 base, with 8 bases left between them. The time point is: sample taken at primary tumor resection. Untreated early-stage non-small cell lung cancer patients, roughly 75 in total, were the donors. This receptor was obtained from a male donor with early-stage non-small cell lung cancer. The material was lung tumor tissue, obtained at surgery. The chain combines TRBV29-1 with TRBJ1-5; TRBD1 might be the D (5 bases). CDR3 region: CSVVTDSNQPQHF. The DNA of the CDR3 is TGCAGCGTTGTGACAGACAGCAATCAGCCCCAGCATTTT.